These 32 T cell receptor beta chains share one sample of origin, sequenced in a study of T cell repertoires in cytomegalovirus infection. One entry per CDR3 protein results from TCRdb running MiXCR on the reads. The table records about 460,000 distinct CDR3 sequences, over 9% of them present only once. The specimen sequenced was PBMCs. The source of these receptors is a human donor in good health (CMV status not recorded). Some clones in this sample may be carry-over from other donors' samples.

This clonotype has ten or more counts. This chain joins TRBV15 and TRBJ1-3, with D possibly TRBD1 on 5 matching bases. This CDR3 contains 17 residues. Per the germline V gene, CDR1 is LNHNV and CDR2 is YYDKDF (reference sequence). Deletions cut 4 bases from V and 0 bases from J, with 16 bases between. The chain's CDR3 is CATSIDLQAYSGNTIYF. In DNA form, the CDR3 reads TGTGCCACCAGCATCGACTTACAGGCCTACTCTGGAAACACCATATATTTT. Full variable domain (rest looked up from reference TRBV15 and TRBJ1-3): DAMVIQNPRYQVTQFGKPVTLSCSQTLNHNVMYWYQQKSSQAPKLLFHYYDKDFNNEADTPDNFQSRRPNTSFCFLDIRSPGLGDTAMYLCATSIDLQAYSGNTIYFGEGSWLTVV.

This chain links TRBV27 with TRBJ1-1; D unresolved. CDR3 length: 14 residues. Per the germline V gene, CDR1 is MNHEY and CDR2 is SMNVEV (reference sequence). V was trimmed by 0 bases and J by 1 base, leaving 6 bases between them. CDR3 sequence: CASSLSNENTEAFF. The DNA for the CDR3 is TGTGCCAGCAGTTTATCGAACGAGAACACTGAAGCTTTCTTT.

This sequence joins TRBV20-1 and TRBJ2-7, with 8 positions matching TRBD1. CDR3 length equals 13 residues. The germline V gene encodes CDR1 DFQATT and CDR2 SNEGSKA (reference sequence). V lost 5 bases, J lost 3 bases, and 6 bases stayed unmatched. This chain's CDR3 is CSAHRGERYEQYF. In nucleotides, the CDR3 is TGCAGTGCTCACAGGGGGGAGCGCTACGAGCAGTACTTC.

There are a few counts of this clonotype. Written as DNA, the CDR3 is TGTGCCAGCAGCCTTGAACAGGGGGCACACAATCAGCCCCAGCATTTT. Amino acid sequence: CASSLEQGAHNQPQHF. This chain connects TRBV28 to TRBJ1-5; 9 nucleotides agree with TRBD1. Trimming cost V 6 bases and J 3 bases; bases outside gene matches: 9. The CDR3 contains 16 residues. Germline assignment: CDR1 MDHEN and CDR2 SYDVKM.

The V call is TRBV2, the J call TRBJ2-3; D could derive from TRBD1 or TRBD2 (5 bases each). The V gene's germline CDR1 is SNHLY and CDR2 FYNNEI. The CDR3 loop spans 14 amino acids. The V end was cut by 3 bases, the J end by 4 bases, with 11 bases between. In DNA, the CDR3 is TGTGCCAGCAGTGATGTGGGACGGGCAGATACGCAGTATTTT. Translating it yields CASSDVGRADTQYF.

The chain uses TRBV4-1 and TRBJ2-7; no clear D gene. Germline CDR1 MGHRA, CDR2 YSYEKL. With 5 bases removed from V and 3 bases from J, the gap between germline ends came to 14 bases. This CDR3 comprises 14 residues. The CDR3 reads CASSSRRKGYEQYF. The DNA for the CDR3 is TGCGCCAGCAGCTCCCGGAGAAAGGGCTACGAGCAGTACTTC.

About this clonotype itself: An end of the junction differs from the germline gene, which may be a read error. V and J are TRBV27 and TRBJ2-2; TRBD1 agrees at 8 bases. The CDR3 is 15 residues long. Germline lookup yields CDR1 MNHEY and CDR2 SMNVEV (reference sequence). The DNA of the CDR3 is TGTTCCAGCAGCACCGGGACAGGGAACACCGGGGAGCTGTTTTTT. Encoded protein: CSSSTGTGNTGELFF.

The chain uses TRBV9 and TRBJ1-2; TRBD1 agrees at 7 bases. Germline-derived CDR1 and CDR2 are SGDLS and YYNGEE. The CDR3 extends over 15 amino acids. V lost 4 bases to trimming and J lost 0 bases; unmatched junction nucleotides: 6. The CDR3 bases are TGTGCCAGCAGCTTCAGGACAGGTGCTAACTATGGCTACACCTTC. As protein: CASSFRTGANYGYTF.

The table lists this clonotype with many counts. This rearrangement joins TRBV7-7 to TRBJ2-1; either TRBD1 or TRBD2 may supply D (6 bases each). Trimming shortened V by 5 bases and J by 8 bases, and 19 bases separated the two germline ends. This CDR3 is built from 15 residues. Per the germline V gene, CDR1 is SSHAT and CDR2 is FNYEAQ (reference sequence). The CDR3 sequence is CASSPRGVQSDEQFF. In nucleotides, the CDR3 is TGTGCCAGCAGCCCTAGGGGGGTACAAAGCGATGAGCAGTTCTTC.

In this sample, this clonotype turned up many times. The chain carries TRBV7-8 and TRBJ1-4, with 7 positions matching TRBD1. The junction had 7 bases not matched to a gene; V was cut back by 3 bases and J by 6 bases. The CDR3 is 15 amino acids. Germline assignment: CDR1 SGHVS and CDR2 FQNEAQ. CDR3 DNA: TGTGCCAGCAGCTTGGTTCTAACAGGGGATGAAAAACTGTTTTTT. Its translation: CASSLVLTGDEKLFF.

This clonotype has just a few counts. Here the CDR3 DNA reads TGTGCCAGCAGTGAACCCGGGCACTCGGATGGCTACACCTTC. Its protein is CASSEPGHSDGYTF. The chain links TRBV25-1 to TRBJ1-2; no clear D gene. V lost 2 bases and J lost 6, with 13 bases in between. Germline V gene data show CDR1 as MGHDK and CDR2 as SYGVNS. The CDR3 spans 14 residues.

This chain links TRBV20-1 with TRBJ2-1; 11 bases align to TRBD2. Germline loops: CDR1 DFQATT, CDR2 SNEGSKA (reference sequence). This CDR3 spans 14 amino acids. V lost 7 bases, J lost 5 bases, and 7 bases stayed unmatched. The CDR3 nucleotides are TGCAGTGTTGGGACTAGCGGCTCTAACAATGAGCAGTTCTTC. Residues: CSVGTSGSNNEQFF.

This clonotype was observed a handful of times. This chain connects TRBV28 to TRBJ2-7; D uncertain. Germline values: CDR1 MDHEN, CDR2 SYDVKM. Trimming took 6 bases from V and 0 from J, leaving 12 bases between them. The CDR3 has 14 residues. The CDR3 protein is CASRTATLSYEQYF. The CDR3 DNA sequence: TGTGCCAGCAGGACGGCCACCCTCTCCTACGAGCAGTACTTC.

There are a few counts of this clonotype. The rearrangement links TRBV9 to TRBJ2-2; D is perhaps TRBD1 (6 bases). V was pared by 3 bases and J by 6 bases, with 12 bases between. The CDR3 sequence is 14 residues long. Germline CDR1 SGDLS, CDR2 YYNGEE. CDR3 residues: CASSASWGPGELFF. The DNA for the CDR3 is TGTGCCAGCAGCGCCTCTTGGGGGCCCGGGGAGCTGTTTTTT.

The chain has TRBV19 and TRBJ1-2; D gene ambiguous. The length of the CDR3 is 12 residues. Trimming stripped 3 bases from V and 8 bases from J, with 10 bases between. Germline CDR1 reads LNHDA; CDR2 reads SQIVND (reference sequence). CDR3 region: CASSIWGGGYTF. The CDR3 DNA reads TGTGCCAGTAGTATCTGGGGAGGCGGCTACACCTTC.

This clonotype occurred many times. This chain joins TRBV27 and TRBJ2-1; D is ambiguous. CDR3 size: 16 residues. CDR1 is MNHEY and CDR2 is SMNVEV in the germline V gene (reference sequence). The V gene lost 5 bases and the J gene lost 3 bases, with 17 bases spanning the gap. Here the CDR3 reads CASSAAFSQRYNEQFF. The DNA for the CDR3 is TGTGCCAGCAGTGCAGCCTTCTCCCAGCGCTACAATGAGCAGTTCTTC.

This clonotype showed up many times. The V call is TRBV2, the J call TRBJ1-1; D gene uncertain. Germline V gives CDR1 SNHLY, CDR2 FYNNEI. The length of the CDR3 is 17 residues. The V and J ends lost 2 bases and 0 bases respectively, with 16 bases between them. In nucleotides, the CDR3 is TGTGCCAGCAGTGAACGACCCAGCTCTTATATGAACACTGAAGCTTTCTTT. Translation: CASSERPSSYMNTEAFF.

This clonotype was recorded at least ten times. CDR3 loop: CASSLAGYGSEQFF. The CDR3 region has the DNA TGTGCCAGCAGCTTAGCGGGCTATGGTTCCGAGCAGTTCTTC. The V and J genes are TRBV7-2 and TRBJ2-1, with D unclear. CDR3 length: 14 amino acids. Germline assignment: CDR1 SGHTA and CDR2 FQGNSA. V was clipped by 0 bases and J by 10 bases, with 13 bases between them.

The V and J genes are TRBV20-1 and TRBJ2-1, with D tentatively TRBD2 (5 bases). The CDR3 spans 14 residues. Trimming took off 1 base at V and 5 bases at J, with 12 bases between the two ends. Germline CDR1 reads DFQATT; CDR2 reads SNEGSKA (reference sequence). The CDR3 DNA follows: TGCAGTGCTAGAGTGCCGGGGAGCGACAATGAGCAGTTCTTC. It encodes CSARVPGSDNEQFF.

This clonotype occurred many times. The rearrangement uses TRBV11-2 and TRBJ1-2; tentatively, D is TRBD1 (5 bases). CDR1 is SGHAT, CDR2 FQNNGV, per germline. The V and J ends lost 7 bases and 1 base respectively, with 13 bases between them. This CDR3 is built from 14 residues. Here the CDR3 DNA reads TGTGCCAGCACCCCCCGGGGGATTAACTATGGCTACACCTTC. This translates into CASTPRGINYGYTF.

This clonotype was recorded at least ten times. The chain recombines TRBV7-9 with TRBJ2-3; no firm D call. The CDR3 contains 14 residues. Germline V gene data show CDR1 as SEHNR and CDR2 as FQNEAQ (reference sequence). The V end lost 5 bases, the J end lost 2 bases, and 11 bases lay between the germline ends. The CDR3 nucleotides read TGTGCCAGCAGCCGAAAGGGATTCACAGATACGCAGTATTTT. Translation gives CASSRKGFTDTQYF. Full variable domain (rest looked up from reference TRBV7-9 and TRBJ2-3): DTGVSQNPRHKITKRGQNVTFRCDPISEHNRLYWYRQTLGQGPEFLTYFQNEAQLEKSRLLSDRFSAERPKGSFSTLEIQRTEQGDSAMYLCASSRKGFTDTQYFGPGTRLTVL.

This clonotype has ten or more counts. CDR3 protein: CASSLVGLYAGANVLTF. The CDR3 DNA follows: TGTGCCAGCAGCTTGGTGGGTCTCTACGCTGGGGCCAACGTCCTGACTTTC. The J gene is TRBJ2-6, the V gene TRBV5-8; D unclear. This CDR3 is built from 17 residues. The V end was cut by 0 bases, the J end by 2 bases, with 12 bases between. The germline CDR1 and CDR2 sequences are SGHTS and YDEGEE.

The V call is TRBV2, the J call TRBJ1-1, with D perhaps matching TRBD1 (5 bases). With 2 bases removed from V and 1 base from J, the gap between germline ends came to 14 bases. Germline values: CDR1 SNHLY, CDR2 FYNNEI. The CDR3 spans 16 residues. The CDR3 loop reads CASSELPWGENTEAFF. The CDR3 coding sequence is TGTGCCAGCAGTGAACTCCCCTGGGGGGAGAACACTGAAGCTTTCTTT.

The chain recombines TRBV20-1 with TRBJ2-1; D assignment may be TRBD1 or TRBD2 (5 bases each). CDR1 and CDR2 (germline): DFQATT, SNEGSKA (reference sequence). This CDR3 region has 14 residues. Trimming removed 6 bases from V and 7 bases from J, with 19 bases in between. DNA of the CDR3: TGCAGTGCCAGGTGGTCGGGACCTAGGAATGAGCAGTTCTTC. Its protein is CSARWSGPRNEQFF.

This clonotype was seen ten or more times. The chain carries TRBV6-1 and TRBJ1-1; TRBD1 aligns across 7 bases. Trimming took 5 bases from V and 3 from J; bases not matched to a gene: 3. This CDR3 has 13 amino acids. Germline lookup yields CDR1 MNHNS and CDR2 SASEGT. CDR3 DNA sequence: TGTGCCAGCAGTCTTGGACAGGACACTGAAGCTTTCTTT. Its translation: CASSLGQDTEAFF.

This clonotype appeared a few times. The rearrangement uses TRBV29-1 and TRBJ1-4; 7 bases agree with TRBD1. V dropped 8 bases and J dropped 5; count of bases not matched to a gene: 8. Per the germline V gene, CDR1 is SQVTM and CDR2 is ANQGSEA. The CDR3 loop spans 13 amino acids. The CDR3 loop reads CSLPVTGNEKLFF. Here the CDR3 DNA reads TGCAGCCTTCCGGTGACAGGGAATGAAAAACTGTTTTTT. Full variable domain (rest looked up from reference TRBV29-1 and TRBJ1-4): SAVISQKPSRDICQRGTSLTIQCQVDSQVTMMFWYRQQPGQSLTLIATANQGSEATYESGFVIDKFPISRPNLTFSTLTVSNMSPEDSSIYLCSLPVTGNEKLFFGSGTQLSVL.

This chain links TRBV2 with TRBJ2-3; D could derive from TRBD1 or TRBD2 (5 bases each). Germline-derived CDR1 and CDR2 are SNHLY and FYNNEI. The CDR3 loop spans 17 amino acids. Trimming left V 4 bases short and J 0 bases short, with 17 bases between. The CDR3: CASSGGVPHSSTDTQYF. In DNA form, the CDR3 reads TGTGCCAGCAGTGGAGGGGTCCCCCATTCTAGCACAGATACGCAGTATTTT.

This clonotype was found many times. The chain is built from TRBV7-2 and TRBJ1-1; TRBD1 might be the D (5 bases). Germline V gives CDR1 SGHTA, CDR2 FQGNSA. V was cut by 5 bases and J by 6 bases, with 10 bases left in between. This CDR3 contains 12 residues. CDR3 in amino acids: CASSAQGSEAFF. The CDR3 DNA is TGTGCCAGCAGCGCCCAGGGCTCTGAAGCTTTCTTT. Looking up the rest from reference TRBV7-2 and TRBJ1-1 gives the full variable domain: GAGVSQSPSNKVTEKGKDVELRCDPISGHTALYWYRQSLGQGLEFLIYFQGNSAPDKSGLPSDRFSAERTGGSVSTLTIQRTQQEDSAVYLCASSAQGSEAFFGQGTRLTVV.

This clonotype has ten or more counts. The V and J genes are TRBV7-9 and TRBJ1-1; 8 nucleotides align to TRBD1. The CDR3 contains 19 residues. The ends lost 2 bases at V and 1 base at J; junction bases unmatched: 15. Germline CDR1 reads SEHNR; CDR2 reads FQNEAQ (reference sequence). The CDR3 nucleotides read TGTGCCAGCAGCTTAATGGGGTACCGGGACAGGACGACGAACACTGAAGCTTTCTTT. It encodes CASSLMGYRDRTTNTEAFF.

The sample holds many counts of this clonotype. The V and J genes are TRBV2 and TRBJ1-1, with TRBD1 as a possible D gene (5 bases). Between the trimmed V and J ends, which lost 6 bases and 0 bases, there was a span of 17 bases. The length of the CDR3 is 16 residues. Germline V gene lookup returns CDR1 SNHLY and CDR2 FYNNEI. This CDR3 reads CASSLGGGAMNTEAFF. The CDR3, as DNA: TGTGCCAGCAGCCTCGGGGGGGGAGCTATGAACACTGAAGCTTTCTTT. Filled out from reference TRBV2 and TRBJ1-1, the complete variable domain reads EPEVTQTPSHQVTQMGQEVILRCVPISNHLYFYWYRQILGQKVEFLVSFYNNEISEKSEIFDDQFSVERPDGSNFTLKIRSTKLEDSAMYFCASSLGGGAMNTEAFFGQGTRLTVV.

J is TRBJ2-1 and V is TRBV25-1; D is unclear. V was cut by 2 bases and J by 3 bases, with 8 bases left in between. CDR1 and CDR2 from the germline V gene are MGHDK and SYGVNS. The CDR3 loop spans 14 amino acids. CDR3 in DNA: TGTGCCAGCAGTGAAAGCCAGATCTACAATGAGCAGTTCTTC. Encoded protein: CASSESQIYNEQFF.

This clonotype has at least ten counts. This chain uses TRBV4-2 with TRBJ2-5; either TRBD1 or TRBD2 may supply D (5 bases each). This CDR3 has 17 amino acids. Deletions cut 0 bases from V and 5 bases from J, with 19 bases between. Germline CDR1 reads LGHNA; CDR2 reads YNFKEQ. The CDR3 coding sequence is TGTGCCAGCAGCCAAGATCCCACCATCGGAGAGGGGGAGACCCAGTACTTC. It specifies CASSQDPTIGEGETQYF.